This T cell receptor beta chain was documented in a study of T cells expressing NK-cell markers. 5'RACE template switching built TCR beta cDNA with unique molecular identifiers. From its re-call of the 5' RACE reads, TCRdb lists each CDR3 protein once, without DNA. The repertoire table contains 250,000 or so distinct CDR3 sequences. The CDR3 consists of 13 residues. Germline V gene data show CDR1 as MGHRA and CDR2 as YSYEKL. Material for sequencing was blood T cells: a sorted CD56 or NKG2C T cell subset, CD4+ or CD8+ T cells, or bulk PBMC T cells (not recorded which). The chain recombines TRBV4-1 with TRBJ2-2. This sequence was found in a woman aged 18 to 75 in good health. The CDR3 reads CASSPKRNGELFF.